A single sample is the source of the 22 T cell receptor beta chains below, sequenced in a study of read filtering for tumor transcriptome and immune sequencing. The library was built from about 370 ng RNA with molecular barcoded adaptors for alpha/delta and beta/gamma chains. A single record per CDR3 protein comes from TCRdb applying MiXCR to the reads. The sample records 100,000 to 150,000 distinct CDR3 sequences, roughly 13% being singletons. Sequenced input: a population of CD138-negative cells sorted from bone marrow. These receptors originate from a donor at least 40 years old with multiple myeloma.

V and J are TRBV6-1 and TRBJ1-2, with 7 bases that match TRBD1. V shed 4 bases and J 3 bases; nucleotides not matched to a gene: 14. The CDR3 runs 17 residues. CDR1 is MNHNS and CDR2 is SASEGT in the germline V gene. The CDR3 reads CASSVLPGQNTDYGYTF. The CDR3 DNA reads as TGTGCCAGCAGTGTTTTACCGGGACAGAATACTGACTATGGCTACACCTTC.

The chain links TRBV6-1 to TRBJ1-5; TRBD1 is a possible D gene (5 bases). Germline V gene sequence: CDR1 MNHNS, CDR2 SASEGT. The CDR3 spans 15 residues. Deletions cut 5 bases from V and 6 bases from J, with 17 bases between. CDR3 in DNA: TGTGCCAGCAGTTGGGACCCCTGGGCAGGTCAGCCCCAGCATTTT. Protein sequence: CASSWDPWAGQPQHF.

To note about this clonotype: Since a much larger clone is just one base distant, this may be a read error. As DNA, the CDR3 is TGTGCCAGCTGTGAAGTCGGGAGGGCGTACTACGAGCAGTACTTC. It is translated as CASCEVGRAYYEQYF. This rearrangement joins TRBV2 to TRBJ2-7, with 8 bases matching TRBD2. Germline values: CDR1 SNHLY, CDR2 FYNNEI. The CDR3 is made up of 15 amino acids.

This clonotype was picked up many times. The gene calls are TRBV6-2 or TRBV6-3 and TRBJ2-3; D assignment may be TRBD1 or TRBD2 (5 bases each). V dropped 4 bases and J dropped 1 base, with 12 bases sitting between them. CDR1 is MNHEY, CDR2 SVGEGT, per germline. The CDR3 loop spans 15 amino acids. CDR3 DNA sequence: TGTGCCAGCAGTTGGATGGGACGACGCACAGATACGCAGTATTTT. Protein product: CASSWMGRRTDTQYF.

The chain joins TRBV7-9 to TRBJ1-1; a possible D gene is TRBD1 (5 bases). Germline V CDR1 and CDR2: SEHNR, FQNEAQ (reference sequence). The CDR3 is made up of 14 amino acids. The V gene lost 5 bases and the J gene lost 10 bases, with 20 bases spanning the gap. The CDR3 coding sequence is TGTGCCAGCAGCGAAAGGGGCCCCCCAAGTGGAGCTTTCTTT. Its translation is CASSERGPPSGAFF.

In this sample, this clonotype turned up a few times. V is TRBV29-1 and J is TRBJ2-2; 8 bases line up with TRBD1. The ends lost 4 bases at V and 7 bases at J; junction bases unmatched: 2. Germline CDR1 reads SQVTM; CDR2 reads ANQGSEA. This CDR3 contains 12 residues. CDR3 bases: TGCAGCGTTGGTGGGACAGGCGGGGAGCTGTTTTTT. This sequence encodes CSVGGTGGELFF.

There are many counts of this clonotype. This rearrangement joins TRBV20-1 to TRBJ1-2, with D possibly TRBD1 on 5 matching bases. V was shortened by 6 bases and J by 2 bases, with 13 bases between the two germline ends. CDR3 length: 13 residues. CDR1 is DFQATT and CDR2 is SNEGSKA in the germline V gene (reference sequence). The CDR3 DNA reads as TGCAGTGCCAGACAGTTGCCCAACTATGGCTACACCTTC. Its translation is CSARQLPNYGYTF.

The table lists this clonotype with many counts. The genes are TRBV28 and TRBJ2-1, with 14 bases identical to TRBD2. Per germline, CDR1 MDHEN and CDR2 SYDVKM. V shed 6 bases and J 12 bases; nucleotides not matched to a gene: 10. There are 15 residues in the CDR3. Here the CDR3 reads CASSQPGTSGSGQFF. For the CDR3, the DNA is TGTGCCAGCAGCCAACCCGGGACTAGCGGGAGTGGGCAGTTCTTC.

This clonotype came up many times. This chain joins TRBV24-1 and TRBJ2-1, with 8 bases matching TRBD1. From germline, CDR1 is KGHDR and CDR2 SFDVKD. This CDR3 has 16 residues. V was pared by 4 bases and J by 5 bases, with 9 bases of the junction left unmatched. The chain's CDR3 is CATSDLDRGADNEQFF. DNA of the CDR3: TGTGCCACCAGTGACCTCGACAGGGGCGCAGACAATGAGCAGTTCTTC.

This clonotype has a count of ten or more. The V gene is TRBV13, the J gene TRBJ2-2, with D tentatively TRBD1 (6 bases). Trimming removed 4 bases at V and 4 bases at J, with 13 bases between. Germline V lookup: CDR1 PRHDT, CDR2 FYEKMQ (reference sequence). The CDR3 has 15 residues. This CDR3 reads CASSSSQGSTGELFF. CDR3 nucleotides: TGTGCCAGCAGCTCAAGTCAGGGGTCCACCGGGGAGCTGTTTTTT. Full variable domain (missing parts from reference TRBV13 and TRBJ2-2): AAGVIQSPRHLIKEKRETATLKCYPIPRHDTVYWYQQGPGQDPQFLISFYEKMQSDKGSIPDRFSAQQFSDYHSELNMSSLELGDSALYFCASSSSQGSTGELFFGEGSRLTVL.

This clonotype was seen many times. The chain joins TRBV5-1 to TRBJ2-3; TRBD1 agrees at 7 bases. Trimming at V came to 1 base and at J to 5 bases, leaving 4 bases not matched to a gene. Germline V gene data show CDR1 as SGHRS and CDR2 as YFSETQ. The CDR3 totals 14 residues. The CDR3, as DNA: TGCGCCAGCAGCTTGAGGGGGCATGGAGATACGCAGTATTTT. It codes for CASSLRGHGDTQYF.

Worth noting for this clonotype: An end of the junction differs from the germline gene, which may be a read error. The V call is TRBV7-2, the J call TRBJ2-3, with 7 nucleotides matching TRBD1. The CDR3 is 16 amino acids. Germline values: CDR1 SGHTA, CDR2 FQGNSA. DNA of the CDR3: TGTGCCAGCAGCTTAGGGCTCGAGGGGGCGGGTGATACGCAGTGTTTT. It specifies CASSLGLEGAGDTQCF.

This clonotype came up many times. The V and J genes are TRBV28 and TRBJ1-6; D is ambiguous. V was cut by 5 bases and J by 13 bases, with 12 bases left in between. Germline-derived CDR1 and CDR2 are MDHEN and SYDVKM. The CDR3 is made up of 12 amino acids. The CDR3 DNA is TGTGCCAGCAGTCGGGGTAGCACTCCCCTCCACTTT. Translation gives CASSRGSTPLHF.

Of note for this clonotype: Without the conserved terminal phenylalanine or tryptophan, this CDR3 likely stems from a read error. This chain connects TRBV3-1 to TRBJ1-5; a possible D gene is TRBD1 (5 bases). V was pared by 4 bases and J by 3 bases, with 10 bases between. The CDR3 runs 14 residues. The germline V gene encodes CDR1 LGHDT and CDR2 YNNKEL (reference sequence). CDR3 in amino acids: CASSRQPANQPQHL. For the CDR3, the DNA is TGTGCCAGCAGCCGACAGCCCGCCAATCAGCCCCAGCATCTT.

This clonotype was recorded at least ten times. The chain is built from TRBV6-2 or TRBV6-3 and TRBJ2-1; D perhaps matches TRBD2 (5 bases). The CDR3 is made up of 15 amino acids. Germline-derived CDR1 and CDR2 are MNHEY and SVGEGT. V gave up 6 bases and J gave up 0 bases, with 12 bases separating them. CDR3 sequence (DNA): TGTGCCAGCAGGGCGGGTGGCAGCTCCTACAATGAGCAGTTCTTC. Its protein product is CASRAGGSSYNEQFF.

This clonotype was detected ten times or more. V gene TRBV11-2 combines with J gene TRBJ2-1, with TRBD1 as a possible D gene (5 bases). The CDR3 contains 13 residues. V lost 5 bases and J 7 bases, leaving 12 bases between the germline ends. The germline CDR1 and CDR2 sequences are SGHAT and FQNNGV. The CDR3 reads CASSPLDRNEQFF. The CDR3, as DNA: TGTGCCAGCAGCCCGCTCGACAGAAATGAGCAGTTCTTC.

At least ten counts were recorded for this clonotype. The chain combines TRBV20-1 with TRBJ2-1; either TRBD1 or TRBD2 may supply D (6 bases each). The germline gives CDR1 DFQATT, CDR2 SNEGSKA (reference sequence). CDR3 length equals 13 residues. V was trimmed by 7 bases and J by 6 bases, leaving 16 bases between them. The CDR3 loop is CSVGGRGINEQFF. The CDR3 bases are TGCAGTGTAGGGGGGCGGGGTATCAATGAGCAGTTCTTC.

This clonotype was recorded many times. CDR3 sequence (DNA): TGTGCCAGCAGAAAAGGGCAGGGAGTCGGTCAGCCCCAGCATTTT. Residues: CASRKGQGVGQPQHF. The chain has TRBV12-3 or TRBV12-4 and TRBJ1-5; a possible D gene is TRBD1 (5 bases). This CDR3 comprises 15 residues. V was shortened by 6 bases and J by 6 bases, with 18 bases between the two germline ends.

This clonotype was seen repeatedly, ten times or more. This chain connects TRBV20-1 to TRBJ2-5; either TRBD1 or TRBD2 may supply D (5 bases each). This CDR3 has 14 amino acids. The V gene's germline CDR1 is DFQATT and CDR2 SNEGSKA (reference sequence). The V end was cut by 0 bases, the J end by 5 bases, with 13 bases between. This CDR3 reads CSAREIEGRETQYF. CDR3 sequence (DNA): TGCAGTGCTAGAGAGATTGAGGGGCGGGAGACCCAGTACTTC.

This clonotype was found many times. The genes are TRBV7-8 and TRBJ2-3; 14 bases map to TRBD2. The CDR3 is 21 residues long. Germline assignment: CDR1 SGHVS and CDR2 FQNEAQ. The J segment lost 0 bases and the V segment lost 5 bases, leaving 16 bases of the junction unmatched. The CDR3 is CASSPEGLAGATPSSTDTQYF. The CDR3 nucleotides are TGTGCCAGCAGCCCCGAGGGACTAGCGGGGGCCACACCCTCTAGCACAGATACGCAGTATTTT.

This rearrangement joins TRBV7-3 to TRBJ2-1; TRBD2 agrees at 11 bases. CDR3 length: 18 residues. V shed 3 bases, J shed 5 bases, and the junction held 12 bases outside the gene matches. The germline V gene has CDR1 SGHTA and CDR2 FQGTGA. The DNA for the CDR3 is TGTGCCAGCAGCTTGCGTACTAGCGGGAGTTGGGAGGACAATGAGCAGTTCTTC. Protein product: CASSLRTSGSWEDNEQFF.

This clonotype was recorded many times. V is TRBV20-1 and J is TRBJ2-2, with 9 bases lining up with TRBD2. Looked up from germline, CDR1 is DFQATT and CDR2 is SNEGSKA (reference sequence). This CDR3 has 16 residues. The trim removed 1 base at V and 6 bases at J, leaving 9 bases unmatched. This CDR3 is CSARASTSGHPGELFF. Written as DNA, the CDR3 is TGCAGTGCTAGAGCTTCAACTAGCGGGCATCCCGGGGAGCTGTTTTTT.